Sequencing of this T cell receptor beta chain was carried out in a study of Ad26.COV2.S vaccination and SARS-CoV-2 variants. About the study: Once, or twice with 56 days between doses, Ad26.COV2.S was given intramuscularly. Study results and limitations: Similar non-spike TCR breadth was observed in recipients of vaccine and of placebo.

From germline, CDR1 is SGHRS and CDR2 YFSETQ. This CDR3 is 14 amino acids long. V gave up 3 bases and J gave up 5 bases, with 12 bases separating them. TCRdb keeps only in-frame clones here, not all; method: immunoSEQ multiplex PCR. Of about 350,000 clones in the sample, about 88% were seen once. Treatment meaning: over 15 received Ad26.COV2.S at low or high dose, single or two shots; 5 received placebo; per-sample allocation not given. On day 63 after the first injection, vaccine and placebo recipients gave samples. As its vector, the vaccine had Ad26, which expressed Wuhan-strain SARS-CoV-2 spike. In the case of this clone: Its antigen is currently unknown.

The chain is built from TRBV5-1 and TRBJ2-1, with a possible D match to TRBD1 (6 bases). The sequences come from peripheral blood, collected in a trial of Ad26.COV2.S vaccine versus placebo. This receptor was obtained from a person between 18 and 60 years old who received the Ad26.COV2.S COVID-19 vaccine or a placebo. CDR3 coding DNA: TGCGCCAGCAGCTGGCGACAGGCGAACAATGAGCAGTTCTTC. Encoded protein: CASSWRQANNEQFF.